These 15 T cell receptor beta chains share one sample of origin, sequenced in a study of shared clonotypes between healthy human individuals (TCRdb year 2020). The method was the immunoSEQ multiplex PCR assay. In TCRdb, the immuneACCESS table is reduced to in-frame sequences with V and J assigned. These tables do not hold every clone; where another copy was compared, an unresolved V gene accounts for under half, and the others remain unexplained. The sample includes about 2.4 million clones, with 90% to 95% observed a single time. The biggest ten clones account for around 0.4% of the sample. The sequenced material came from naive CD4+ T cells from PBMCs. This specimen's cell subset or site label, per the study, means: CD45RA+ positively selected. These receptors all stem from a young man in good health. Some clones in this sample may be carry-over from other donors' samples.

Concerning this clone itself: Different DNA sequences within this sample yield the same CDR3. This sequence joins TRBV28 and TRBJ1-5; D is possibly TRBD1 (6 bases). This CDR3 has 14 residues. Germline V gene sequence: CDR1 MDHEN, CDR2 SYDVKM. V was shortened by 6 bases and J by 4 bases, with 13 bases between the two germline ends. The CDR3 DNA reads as TGTGCCAGCAGCCCGGGGGGGGCTAATCAGCCCCAGCATTTT. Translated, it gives CASSPGGANQPQHF.

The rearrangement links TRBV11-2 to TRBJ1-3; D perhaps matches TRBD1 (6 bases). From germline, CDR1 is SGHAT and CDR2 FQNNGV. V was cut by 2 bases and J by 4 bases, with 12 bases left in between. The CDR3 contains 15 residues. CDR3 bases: TGTGCCAGCAGCTTAATCCGCACAGGGGGAAACACCATATATTTT. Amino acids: CASSLIRTGGNTIYF. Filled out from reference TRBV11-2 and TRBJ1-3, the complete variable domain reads EAGVAQSPRYKIIEKRQSVAFWCNPISGHATLYWYQQILGQGPKLLIQFQNNGVVDDSQLPKDRFSAERLKGVDSTLKIQPAKLEDSAVYLCASSLIRTGGNTIYFGEGSWLTVV.

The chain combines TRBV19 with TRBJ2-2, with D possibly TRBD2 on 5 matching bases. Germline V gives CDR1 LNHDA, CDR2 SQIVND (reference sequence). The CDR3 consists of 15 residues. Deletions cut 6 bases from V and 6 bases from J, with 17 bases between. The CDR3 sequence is CASSFPGKGAGELFF. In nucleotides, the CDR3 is TGTGCCAGTAGCTTCCCCGGGAAGGGCGCCGGGGAGCTGTTTTTT. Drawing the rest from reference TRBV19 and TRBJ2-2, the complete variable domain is DGGITQSPKYLFRKEGQNVTLSCEQNLNHDAMYWYRQDPGQGLRLIYYSQIVNDFQKGDIAEGYSVSREKKESFPLTVTSAQKNPTAFYLCASSFPGKGAGELFFGEGSRLTVL.

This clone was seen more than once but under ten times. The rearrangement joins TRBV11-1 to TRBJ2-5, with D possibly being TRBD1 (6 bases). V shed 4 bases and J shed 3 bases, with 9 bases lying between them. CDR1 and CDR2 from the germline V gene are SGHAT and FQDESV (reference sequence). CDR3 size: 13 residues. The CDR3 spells CASSSRTEETQYF. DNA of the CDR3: TGTGCCAGCAGCTCCCGGACAGAAGAGACCCAGTACTTC.

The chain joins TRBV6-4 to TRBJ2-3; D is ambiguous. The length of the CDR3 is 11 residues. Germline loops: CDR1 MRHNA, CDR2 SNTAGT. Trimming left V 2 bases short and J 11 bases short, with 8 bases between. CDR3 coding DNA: TGTGCCAGCAGTGACCTCGGTGTGCAGTATTTT. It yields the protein CASSDLGVQYF.

As DNA, the CDR3 is TGTGCCAGCAGTGCAGGGGGCGCGGGAAGGGAGACCCAGTACTTC. Amino acid sequence: CASSAGGAGRETQYF. The rearrangement uses TRBV28 and TRBJ2-5; 8 nucleotides align to TRBD1. Germline loops: CDR1 MDHEN, CDR2 SYDVKM. With V trimmed by 5 bases and J by 5 bases, 10 bases remained unmatched. CDR3 length equals 15 residues.

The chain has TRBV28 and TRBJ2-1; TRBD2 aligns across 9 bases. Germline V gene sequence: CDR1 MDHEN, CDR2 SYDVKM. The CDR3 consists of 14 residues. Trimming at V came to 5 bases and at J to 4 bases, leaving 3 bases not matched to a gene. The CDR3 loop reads CASSGAGGYNEQFF. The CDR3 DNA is TGTGCCAGCAGTGGAGCGGGAGGATACAATGAGCAGTTCTTC.

CDR3 DNA sequence: TGCGCCAGCAGCAAGGCTCTAGCGGGAGTAAATGAGCAGTTCTTC. Residues: CASSKALAGVNEQFF. The chain combines TRBV5-1 with TRBJ2-1, with 10 positions matching TRBD2. The germline gives CDR1 SGHRS, CDR2 YFSETQ. The V segment lost 4 bases and the J segment 7 bases; nucleotides outside the gene matches: 8. This CDR3 has 15 residues.

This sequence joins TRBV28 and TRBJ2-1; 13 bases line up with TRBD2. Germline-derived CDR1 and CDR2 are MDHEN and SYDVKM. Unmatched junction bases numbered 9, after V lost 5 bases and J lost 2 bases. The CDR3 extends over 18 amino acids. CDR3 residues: CASSPLLGLAGPYNEQFF. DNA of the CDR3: TGTGCCAGCAGTCCCCTATTGGGACTAGCGGGACCCTACAATGAGCAGTTCTTC.

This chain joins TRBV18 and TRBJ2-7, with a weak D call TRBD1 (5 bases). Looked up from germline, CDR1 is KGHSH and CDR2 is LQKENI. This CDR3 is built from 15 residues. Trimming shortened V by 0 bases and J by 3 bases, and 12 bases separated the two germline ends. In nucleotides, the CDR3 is TGTGCCAGCTCACCACCCGGTCCAGGGATCTACGAGCAGTACTTC. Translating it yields CASSPPGPGIYEQYF. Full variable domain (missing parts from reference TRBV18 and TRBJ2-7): NAGVMQNPRHLVRRRGQEARLRCSPMKGHSHVYWYRQLPEEGLKFMVYLQKENIIDESGMPKERFSAEFPKEGPSILRIQQVVRGDSAAYFCASSPPGPGIYEQYFGPGTRLTVT.

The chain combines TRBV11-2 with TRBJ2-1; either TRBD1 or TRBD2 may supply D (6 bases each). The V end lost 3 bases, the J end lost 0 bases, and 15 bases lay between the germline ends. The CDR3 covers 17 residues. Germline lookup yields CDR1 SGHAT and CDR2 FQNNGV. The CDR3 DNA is TGTGCCAGCAGCTTTAGGGGGGCGGCGAGCTCCTACAATGAGCAGTTCTTC. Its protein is CASSFRGAASSYNEQFF.

CDR3 residues: CASSLGRFSGVFF. The CDR3 DNA reads as TGTGCCAGCAGCTTAGGACGTTTCAGTGGAGTGTTCTTC. The V call is TRBV11-2, the J call TRBJ2-1; D not resolved. Looked up from germline, CDR1 is SGHAT and CDR2 is FQNNGV. V shed 1 base and J shed 15 bases, with 16 bases lying between them. This CDR3 region has 13 residues.

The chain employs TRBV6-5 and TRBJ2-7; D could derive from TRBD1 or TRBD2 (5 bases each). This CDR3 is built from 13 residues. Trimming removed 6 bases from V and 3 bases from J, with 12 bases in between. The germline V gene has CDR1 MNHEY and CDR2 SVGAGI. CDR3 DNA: TGTGCCAGCAGGTGGGGACCTGACTACGAGCAGTACTTC. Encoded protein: CASRWGPDYEQYF.

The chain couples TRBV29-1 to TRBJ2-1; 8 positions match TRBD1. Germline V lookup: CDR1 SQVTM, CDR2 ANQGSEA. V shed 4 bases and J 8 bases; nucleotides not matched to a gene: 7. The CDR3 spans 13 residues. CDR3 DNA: TGCAGCGTTGCGGGCAGGGGGCGGGATGAGCAGTTCTTC. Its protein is CSVAGRGRDEQFF.

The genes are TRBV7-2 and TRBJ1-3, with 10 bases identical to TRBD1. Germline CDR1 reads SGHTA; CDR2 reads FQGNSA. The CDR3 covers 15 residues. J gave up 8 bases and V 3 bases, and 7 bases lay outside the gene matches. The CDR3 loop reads CASSFSGQGSHTIYF. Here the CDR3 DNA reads TGTGCCAGCAGCTTTTCGGGACAGGGGTCGCACACCATATATTTT.